This T cell receptor (beta chain) appears in the sequencing data of a study of glioma-infiltrating T cells after dendritic cell vaccination. Time point given: after dendritic cell vaccination, including at tumor progression/relapse. All glioblastoma patients lacked an isocitrate dehydrogenase mutation. Blood PBMC samples: pre-vaccination, two weeks post third vaccination, and at tumor progression. Overall study findings and caveats: Only a small number of patients had complete blood and tumor samples.

V was pared by 5 bases and J by 4 bases, with 17 bases of the junction left unmatched. Germline loops: CDR1 SGHAT, CDR2 FQNNGV. The CDR3 has 19 amino acids. A note on this clone: What it recognizes is unknown.

Clones were read by immunoSEQ multiplex PCR, and TCRdb kept only the in-frame ones, dropping some. The sample gives about 65,000 clones, approximately 86% of which show up once; around a tenth is in the top ten. The V gene is TRBV11-2, the J gene TRBJ2-3; 11 nucleotides match TRBD2. The clonotype comes from a human donor with glioblastoma. Sequences were derived from blood, sampled after dendritic cell vaccination. This CDR3 reads CASSPVASGGHPLPDTQYF. The CDR3, as DNA: TGTGCCAGCAGCCCCGTGGCTAGCGGGGGGCATCCTCTCCCAGATACGCAGTATTTT. Full variable domain (remainder filled in from reference TRBV11-2 and TRBJ2-3): EAGVAQSPRYKIIEKRQSVAFWCNPISGHATLYWYQQILGQGPKLLIQFQNNGVVDDSQLPKDRFSAERLKGVDSTLKIQPAKLEDSAVYLCASSPVASGGHPLPDTQYFGPGTRLTVL.